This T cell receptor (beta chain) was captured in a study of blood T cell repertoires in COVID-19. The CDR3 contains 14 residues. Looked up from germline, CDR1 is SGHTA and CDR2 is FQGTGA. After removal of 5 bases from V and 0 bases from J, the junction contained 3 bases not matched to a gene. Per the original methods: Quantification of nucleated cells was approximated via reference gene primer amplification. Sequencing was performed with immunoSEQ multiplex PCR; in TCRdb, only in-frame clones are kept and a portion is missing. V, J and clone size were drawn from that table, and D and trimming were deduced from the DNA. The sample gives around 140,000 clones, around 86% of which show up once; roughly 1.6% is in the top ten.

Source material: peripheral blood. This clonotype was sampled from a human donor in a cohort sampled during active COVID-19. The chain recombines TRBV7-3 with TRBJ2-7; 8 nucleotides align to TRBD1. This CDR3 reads CASSPGTGSYEQYF. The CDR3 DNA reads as TGTGCCAGCAGCCCCGGGACAGGCTCCTACGAGCAGTACTTC.